One sample yielded the 4 T cell receptor beta chains listed below, sequenced in a study of blood T cells in healthy people across ages. Primers used in a second PCR of roughly 7 to 12 cycles were a sample-barcoded 5' primer and a J-beta primer mix. TCRdb itself ran the 5' RACE reads through MiXCR, one entry per CDR3 protein. Here the sample spans 1.5 million to 1.8 million distinct CDR3 sequences, approximately 42% being singletons. Material for sequencing was blood. These receptor sequences come from a woman in her late teens or twenties in good health.

This clonotype has only one observation. The chain couples TRBV21-1 to TRBJ1-5. TRBV21-1 is annotated as a pseudogene. CDR3 length equals 9 residues. CDR3 residues: CATNQPQHF. For the CDR3, the DNA is TGTGCCACAAATCAGCCCCAGCATTTT.

This clonotype came up a few times. The chain has TRBV6-5 and TRBJ1-2; the match to TRBD1 covers 9 bases. Germline CDR1 MNHEY, CDR2 SVGAGI. The CDR3 is 15 residues long. V dropped 5 bases and J dropped 5; count of bases not matched to a gene: 9. The CDR3 sequence: CASSPDRGKEYGYTF. The CDR3 bases are TGTGCCAGCAGTCCCGACAGGGGGAAAGAATATGGCTACACCTTC.

The chain recombines TRBV4-3 with TRBJ2-1; the D is unclear. The J call may be faulty, since TRBJ2-7 better matches the DNA end. Germline V lookup: CDR1 LGHNA, CDR2 YSLEER. CDR3 length: 17 residues. The CDR3 bases are TGCGCCAGCAGCCAAGACAAGGTCCGGGCCCAACACAATGAGCAGTACTTC. It is translated as CASSQDKVRAQHNEQYF.

Turning to this clonotype: The junction does not match germline at one end; this may be a read error. This rearrangement joins TRBV7-2 to TRBJ2-3; no clear D. Germline loops: CDR1 SGHTA, CDR2 FQGNSA. There are 15 residues in the CDR3. In DNA, the CDR3 is TGTGCCAGCAGATTCCCAGAGAGTAGCACAGATATGCAGTATTTT. Its translation is CASRFPESSTDMQYF.